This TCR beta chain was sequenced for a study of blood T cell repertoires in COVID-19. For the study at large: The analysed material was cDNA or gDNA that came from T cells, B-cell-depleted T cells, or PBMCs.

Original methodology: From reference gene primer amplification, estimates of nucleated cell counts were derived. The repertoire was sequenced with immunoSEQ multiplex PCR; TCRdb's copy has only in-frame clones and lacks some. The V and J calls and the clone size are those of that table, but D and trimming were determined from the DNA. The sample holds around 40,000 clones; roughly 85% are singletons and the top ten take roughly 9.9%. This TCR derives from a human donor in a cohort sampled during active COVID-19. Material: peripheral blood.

The CDR3 reads CASSPGQFSYEQYF. In nucleotides, the CDR3 is TGTGCCAGCAGCCCGGGACAATTCTCCTACGAGCAGTACTTC. V usage is TRBV5-6 and J usage is TRBJ2-7; the D gene is possibly TRBD1 (6 bases). CDR1 SGHDT and CDR2 YYEEEE come from the germline V gene. The CDR3 length is 14 residues. V lost 4 bases and J 0 bases, leaving 11 bases between the germline ends.